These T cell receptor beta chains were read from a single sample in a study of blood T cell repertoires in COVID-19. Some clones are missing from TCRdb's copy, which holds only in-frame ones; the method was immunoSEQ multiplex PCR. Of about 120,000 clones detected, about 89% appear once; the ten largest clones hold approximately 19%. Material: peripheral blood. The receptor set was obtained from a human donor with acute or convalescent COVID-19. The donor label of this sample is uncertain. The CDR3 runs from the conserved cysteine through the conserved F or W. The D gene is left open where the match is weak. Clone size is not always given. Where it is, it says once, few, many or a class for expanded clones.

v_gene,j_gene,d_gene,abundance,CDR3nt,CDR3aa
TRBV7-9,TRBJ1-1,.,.,TGTGCCAGCAGCCTCAACACTGAAGCTTTCTTT,CASSLNTEAFF
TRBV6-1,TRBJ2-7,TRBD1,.,TGTGCCAGCAGTGAAGCGAAGGGGGCAGTTCCAACCTACGAGCAGTACTTC,CASSEAKGAVPTYEQYF
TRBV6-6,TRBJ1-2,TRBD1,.,TGTGCCAGCAGTTACTTGGGACAGAACTATGGCTACACCTTC,CASSYLGQNYGYTF
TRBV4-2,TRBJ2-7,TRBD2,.,TGTGCCAGCAGCCCCGGGGTAGCGGGAGTCGGCGAGCAGTACTTC,CASSPGVAGVGEQYF
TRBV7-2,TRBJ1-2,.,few,TGTGCCAGCAGCTTCGGATGGGGGGACTATGGCTACACCTTC,CASSFGWGDYGYTF
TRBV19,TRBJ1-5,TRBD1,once,TGTGCCAGTAGCAGGGGGAGCAATCAGCCCCAGCATTTT,CASSRGSNQPQHF
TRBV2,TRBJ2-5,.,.,TGTGCCAGCAGAGAGCAGGGGATGGGTGAGACCCAGTACTTC,CASREQGMGETQYF
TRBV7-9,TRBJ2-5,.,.,TGTGCCAGCAGCCCGTGGGGCGGGGTGTACCAAGAGACCCAGTACTTC,CASSPWGGVYQETQYF
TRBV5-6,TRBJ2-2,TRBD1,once,TGTGCCAGCAGCTCCCGGGACAGCCCAAGGAACACCGGGGAGCTGTTTTTT,CASSSRDSPRNTGELFF
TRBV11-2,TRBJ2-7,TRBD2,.,TGTGCCAGCAGCCGTGGACTAGCGGGGATCTACGAGCAGTACTTC,CASSRGLAGIYEQYF
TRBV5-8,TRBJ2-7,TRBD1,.,TGTGCCAGCAGCTTGCCCGGCGCCGGGACAGGGCTCGAGCAGTACTTC,CASSLPGAGTGLEQYF
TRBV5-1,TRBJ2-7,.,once,TGCGCCAGCAGCTTGGACCCGGGAAGCTCCTACGAGCAGTACTTC,CASSLDPGSSYEQYF
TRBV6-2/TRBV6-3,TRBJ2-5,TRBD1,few,TGTGCCAGCAGTCGAGACAGGGTAGGGACCCAGTACTTC,CASSRDRVGTQYF
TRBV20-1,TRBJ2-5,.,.,TGCAGTGCTTGGACTACCGGGGGCCAGTACTTC,CSAWTTGGQYF
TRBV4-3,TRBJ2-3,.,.,TGCGCCAGCAGCCAAGCGGCAGGGATAAGCACAGATACGCAGTATTTT,CASSQAAGISTDTQYF
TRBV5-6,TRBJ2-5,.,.,TGTGCCAGCAGCTATAGGGGCAGGGATCGGCAAGAGACCCAGTACTTC,CASSYRGRDRQETQYF
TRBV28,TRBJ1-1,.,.,TGTGCCAGCAATCCATCAGGGGTGAGGGGAGACACTGAAGCTTTCTTT,CASNPSGVRGDTEAFF
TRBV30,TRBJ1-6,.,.,TGTGCCTGGGGTTCCTCCGCGGGTCAGCGTAATTCACCCCTCCACTTT,CAWGSSAGQRNSPLHF
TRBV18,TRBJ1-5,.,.,TGTGCCAGCTCCCCTGGAGGGGATCAGCCCCAGCATTTT,CASSPGGDQPQHF
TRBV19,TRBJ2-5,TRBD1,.,TGTGCCAGTAGCAGGCTACAGGGGGCAGTAAATGTGGAGACCCAGTACTTC,CASSRLQGAVNVETQYF
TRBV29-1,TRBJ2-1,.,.,TGCAGCGTTGAAACGGGTGAGCAGTTCTTC,CSVETGEQFF
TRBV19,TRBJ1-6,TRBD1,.,TGTGCCAGTAGTTGGAGAGCAGGGGGCGAAGGTTCACCCCTCCACTTT,CASSWRAGGEGSPLHF
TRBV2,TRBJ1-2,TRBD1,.,TGTGCCAGCGGGGGGGACAGGACCTATGGCTACACCTTC,CASGGDRTYGYTF
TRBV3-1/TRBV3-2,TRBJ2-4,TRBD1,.,TGTGCCAGCAGCCAGGTTCGGGGCAGGGGGCTTACGAACATTCAGTACTTC,CASSQVRGRGLTNIQYF
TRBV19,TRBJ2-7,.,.,TGTGCCAGTAGTAGGACAGATTCCTACGAGCAGTACTTC,CASSRTDSYEQYF
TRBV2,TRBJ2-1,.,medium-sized,TGTGCCAGCAGCCGAGACAGAGTTGTAAGCTCCTACAATGAGCAGTTCTTC,CASSRDRVVSSYNEQFF
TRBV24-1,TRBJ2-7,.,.,TGTGCCACCAGTGATTTTCGCAGGGGCTCCTACGAGCAGTACTTC,CATSDFRRGSYEQYF
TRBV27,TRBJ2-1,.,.,TGTGCCAGCAGTTCCAGGAGGTCATCCGGTGAGCAGTTCTTC,CASSSRRSSGEQFF
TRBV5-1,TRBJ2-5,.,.,TGCGCCAGCAGCTTGGATCGCCAGGGGCCTGGACAGACCCAGTACTTC,CASSLDRQGPGQTQYF
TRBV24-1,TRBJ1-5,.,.,TGTGCCACCAGTGATGGCAGGGTTGGTAGCAATCAGCCCCAGCATTTT,CATSDGRVGSNQPQHF
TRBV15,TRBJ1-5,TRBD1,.,TGTGCCACCAGCAGGACAGGGGGCCAGCCCCAGCATTTT,CATSRTGGQPQHF
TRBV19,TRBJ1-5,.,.,TGTGCCAGTAGTATAGCGGGGTATAGCAATCAGCCCCAGCATTTT,CASSIAGYSNQPQHF
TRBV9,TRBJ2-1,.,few,TGTGCCAGCAGCCCAGAAGGACTATCTTACAATGAGCAGTTCTTC,CASSPEGLSYNEQFF
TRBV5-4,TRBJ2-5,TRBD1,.,TGTGCCAGCAGCCCGGGACAGGGGGAGACCCAGTACTTC,CASSPGQGETQYF
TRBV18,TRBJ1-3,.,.,TGTGCCAGCTCACCCGCGGCGGTAGACACCATATATTTT,CASSPAAVDTIYF
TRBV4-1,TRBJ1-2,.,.,TGCGCCAGCAGCCAACAACAGTTACTCTATGGCTACACCTTC,CASSQQQLLYGYTF
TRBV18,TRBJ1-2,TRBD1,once,TGTGCCAGCTCAAGGGGACAGGGGCTGAACTATGGCTACACCTTC,CASSRGQGLNYGYTF
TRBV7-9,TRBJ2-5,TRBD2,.,TGTGCCAGCAGCTTAGGTGTCCTAGCGGTGGAGCCAGAGACCCAGTACTTC,CASSLGVLAVEPETQYF
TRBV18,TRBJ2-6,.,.,TGTGCCAGCTCACCAGCGGGTCCCGGGGCCAACGTCCTGACTTTC,CASSPAGPGANVLTF
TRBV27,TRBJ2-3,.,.,TGTGCCAGCAGTCCCTACAGGGATACGCAGTATTTT,CASSPYRDTQYF
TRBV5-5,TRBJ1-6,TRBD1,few,TGTGCCAGCAGCTTGAGAGGGGGCGATTCACCCCTCCACTTT,CASSLRGGDSPLHF
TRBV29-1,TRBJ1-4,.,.,TGCAGCGTTGTTTCGGCAGGGAGGGGTGAAAAACTGTTTTTT,CSVVSAGRGEKLFF
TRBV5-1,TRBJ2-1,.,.,TGCGCCAGCAGCTTGACGGACTCTATGAACAATGAGCAGTTCTTC,CASSLTDSMNNEQFF
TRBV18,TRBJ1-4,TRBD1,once,TGTGCCAGCTCACCGCGGAGCGGGACAGGGGAGAATGAAAAACTGTTTTTT,CASSPRSGTGENEKLFF
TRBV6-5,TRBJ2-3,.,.,TGTGCCAGCAGTTACTCGATAGCTGCCACAGATACGCAGTATTTT,CASSYSIAATDTQYF
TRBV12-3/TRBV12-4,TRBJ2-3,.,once,TGTGCCAGCAGTTTTAACAGAGATACGCAGTATTTT,CASSFNRDTQYF
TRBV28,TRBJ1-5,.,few,TGTGCCAGCAGGCCCGGGAGCGGTCGCAATCAGCCCCAGCATTTT,CASRPGSGRNQPQHF
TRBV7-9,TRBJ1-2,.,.,TGTGCCAGCAGCTCTACGCACTATGGCTACACCTTC,CASSSTHYGYTF
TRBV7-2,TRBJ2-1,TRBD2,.,TGTGCCAGCAGCTTAGTTAGCGGGGGGCTGGGAAATGAGCAGTTCTTC,CASSLVSGGLGNEQFF
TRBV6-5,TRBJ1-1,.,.,TGTGCCAGCAGGGGGCAGGCTGGTAGGAACACTGAAGCTTTCTTT,CASRGQAGRNTEAFF
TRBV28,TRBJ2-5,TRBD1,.,TGTGCCAGTGCACGACAGGGCCTCGAGACCCAGTACTTC,CASARQGLETQYF
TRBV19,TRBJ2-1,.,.,TGTGCCAGTAATCGGGGTTCCGGGGGTGAGCAGTTCTTC,CASNRGSGGEQFF
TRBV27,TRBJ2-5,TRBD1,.,TGTGCCAGCAGCCCCTCAACCTTCCGGGACAGACAAGAGACCCAGTACTTC,CASSPSTFRDRQETQYF